The entry that follows covers one T cell receptor (beta chain) sequence. This sample was taken from a study of blood T cells in healthy people across ages. The V end was cut by 4 bases, the J end by 0 bases, with 12 bases between. Germline V lookup: CDR1 MNHEY, CDR2 SVGEGT. This CDR3 is 16 amino acids long. Alongside a J-beta primer mix, a sample-barcoded 5' primer served in a second PCR lasting roughly 6 to 12 cycles. Using its own MiXCR run on the 5' RACE reads, TCRdb lists one record per CDR3 protein. The sample lists 2 million or so distinct CDR3 sequences; around 48% were seen once. The origin of this receptor is a woman between 40 and 50 years old in good health. V is TRBV6-2 or TRBV6-3 and J is TRBJ1-4; the D gene is possibly TRBD1 (5 bases). Sequences were obtained from blood. In DNA form, the CDR3 reads TGTGCCAGCAGTTCTCAAGGACATGCAACTAATGAAAAACTGTTTTTT. As protein: CASSSQGHATNEKLFF.